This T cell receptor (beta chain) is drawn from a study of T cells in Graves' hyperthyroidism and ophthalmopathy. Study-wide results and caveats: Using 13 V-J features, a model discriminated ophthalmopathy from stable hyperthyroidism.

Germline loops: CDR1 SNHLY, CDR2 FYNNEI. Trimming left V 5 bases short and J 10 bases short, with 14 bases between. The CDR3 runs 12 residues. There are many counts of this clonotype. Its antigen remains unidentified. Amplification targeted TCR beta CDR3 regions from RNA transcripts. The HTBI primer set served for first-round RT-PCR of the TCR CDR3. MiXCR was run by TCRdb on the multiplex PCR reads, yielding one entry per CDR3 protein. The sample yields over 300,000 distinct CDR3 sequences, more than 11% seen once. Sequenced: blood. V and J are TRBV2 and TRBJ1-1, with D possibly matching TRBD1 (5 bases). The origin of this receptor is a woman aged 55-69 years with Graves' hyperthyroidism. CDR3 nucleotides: TGTGCCAGCAGTCGGGACGATGAAGGAGCTTTCTTT. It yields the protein CASSRDDEGAFF.